Listed here is a single T cell receptor beta chain. No antigen is known for it. This record comes from a study of shared clonotypes between healthy human individuals. Study findings and constraints: The researchers took only blood, and tissue repertoires probably look different.

Running of the assay took place at deep level. Sequenced by immunoSEQ multiplex PCR; TCRdb stores in-frame clones only, minus some. The sample gives 1,400,000 or so clones, around 98.5% of which show up once; 0.36% is in the top ten. In germline, CDR1 is MDHEN, CDR2 SYDVKM. Trimming removed 6 bases from V and 5 bases from J, with 9 bases in between. The CDR3 runs to 12 residues. Specimen: naive CD4+ T cells sorted from blood. Stated subset: CD45RA+ positively selected. J is TRBJ2-3 and V is TRBV28, with D possibly TRBD2 on 6 matching bases. This receptor was taken from a man younger than 40 in good health. The CDR3 here is CASSGTLDTQYF. CDR3 nucleotides: TGTGCCAGCAGCGGGACTTTAGATACGCAGTATTTT.